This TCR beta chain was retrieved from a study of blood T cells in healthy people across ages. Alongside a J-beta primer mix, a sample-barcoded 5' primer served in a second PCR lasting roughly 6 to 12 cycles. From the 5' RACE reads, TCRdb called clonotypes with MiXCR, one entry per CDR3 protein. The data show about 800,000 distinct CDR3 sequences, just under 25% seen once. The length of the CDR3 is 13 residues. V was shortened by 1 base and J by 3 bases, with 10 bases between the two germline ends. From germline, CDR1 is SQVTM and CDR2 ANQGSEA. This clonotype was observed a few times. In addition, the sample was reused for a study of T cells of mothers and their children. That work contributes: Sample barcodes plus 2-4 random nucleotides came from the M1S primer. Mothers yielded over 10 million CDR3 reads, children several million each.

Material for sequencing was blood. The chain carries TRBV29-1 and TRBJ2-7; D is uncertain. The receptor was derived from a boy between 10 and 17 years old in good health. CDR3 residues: CSVEGRADYEQYF. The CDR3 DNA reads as TGCAGCGTTGAAGGTCGGGCCGACTACGAGCAGTACTTC.